The rows below give T cell receptor beta chains drawn from one sample of a study of cytomegalovirus exposure and HLA in healthy donors. Produced via immunoSEQ multiplex PCR; TCRdb's table is partial and in-frame only. The sample lists over 150,000 clones; around nine tenths were seen once. The sequenced sample consisted of PBMCs. Receptor source: a woman aged 25 to 39 in good health and CMV-seronegative. Each CDR3 is given without its conserved first and last residue.

V	J	CDR3
TRBV9	TRBJ2-1	ASSDGLAGAALKF
TRBV29-1	TRBJ1-2	SARGSYGYT
TRBV6-5	TRBJ2-1	ASSGGGASYNEQF
TRBV19	TRBJ2-4	ASSTRDSVGNIQY
TRBV15	TRBJ2-7	ATSRDGVYEQY
TRBV5-1	TRBJ2-3	ASSLTSGGSTDTQY
TRBV10-1	TRBJ2-3	ASSLGGNEDTQY
TRBV27	TRBJ1-1	ASSLAGNTEAF
TRBV19	TRBJ1-2	ASRRSDSGVYGYT
TRBV10-1	TRBJ2-7	ASSVGSEQY
TRBV18	TRBJ1-3	ASSPPCRVRTNTIY
TRBV18	TRBJ1-6	ASSYPGSVGIGNSPLH
TRBV7-2	TRBJ2-5	ASSLASGSWQGETQY
TRBV2	TRBJ1-5	ASSARGRQPQH
TRBV10-2	TRBJ1-5	ASAATDSNQPQH
TRBV5-4	TRBJ2-1	ASSLGGTSGYNEQF
TRBV18	TRBJ2-3	ASHLAGGGTDTQY
TRBV27	TRBJ1-5	ASRTGRGGSQPQH
TRBV6-5	TRBJ1-1	ASRPGQGAAF
TRBV5-1	TRBJ2-7	ASSRLAGVSYEQY
TRBV27	TRBJ2-7	ASSPDRGPYEQY
TRBV10-1	TRBJ1-2	ASSADRGRRDGYT
TRBV7-8	TRBJ2-7	ASSLISGGGEQY
TRBV9	.	ASSVGGQGDLYEQY
TRBV28	TRBJ1-2	ATSGGQAINYGYT
TRBV10-2	TRBJ2-1	ASSVAGGLSEQF
TRBV27	TRBJ1-5	ASSKNTFGSNQPQH
TRBV27	TRBJ2-2	ASRGLAGSSGELF
TRBV9	TRBJ1-1	ASSVVGSGGTEAF
TRBV9	TRBJ2-6	ASSLISSGANVLT
TRBV6-6	TRBJ2-1	ASSSSGGAYNEQF
TRBV10-3	TRBJ2-1	AISDPRSQGRNGRESYNEQF
TRBV19	TRBJ2-5	ASSISPGGSETQY
TRBV29-1	TRBJ2-3	SVVGVFGMTRREDTQY
TRBV10-2	TRBJ1-1	ANTYTGGTEAF
TRBV4-3	TRBJ1-4	ASSQDWPLRSNEKLF
TRBV27	TRBJ1-6	ASSLFPNRQGSSYNSPLH
TRBV5-1	TRBJ1-1	ASSLEHRMNTEAF
TRBV5-6	TRBJ1-2	ASSLGGGSSYGYT
TRBV2	.	ASSDQIFGDRYEQY
TRBV7-2	TRBJ1-2	ASRAAPENYGYT
TRBV15	TRBJ1-1	ATSRDLTGNTEAF
TRBV5-6	TRBJ2-7	ASSLGRLHYEQY
TRBV6-1	TRBJ1-2	ASSIQDRAAGGYT
TRBV27	TRBJ2-6	ASRGGQGRSGANVLT
TRBV7-9	TRBJ2-1	ASGQSDYNEQF
TRBV19	TRBJ2-2	ASSPTSPVELF
TRBV5-1	TRBJ1-1	ASSWGQDTEAF
TRBV18	TRBJ1-5	ASSIQGNQPQH
TRBV9	TRBJ2-3	ASSVDPDSTDTQY
TRBV29-1	TRBJ1-1	SSKQGANTEAF
TRBV6-6	TRBJ2-2	ASSPRGTGELF
TRBV10-2	TRBJ2-5	ASSESVTGVRETQY
TRBV6-1	TRBJ2-4	ASSLTGLGGNIQY
TRBV27	TRBJ1-2	ASSFQEPQTGGYGYT